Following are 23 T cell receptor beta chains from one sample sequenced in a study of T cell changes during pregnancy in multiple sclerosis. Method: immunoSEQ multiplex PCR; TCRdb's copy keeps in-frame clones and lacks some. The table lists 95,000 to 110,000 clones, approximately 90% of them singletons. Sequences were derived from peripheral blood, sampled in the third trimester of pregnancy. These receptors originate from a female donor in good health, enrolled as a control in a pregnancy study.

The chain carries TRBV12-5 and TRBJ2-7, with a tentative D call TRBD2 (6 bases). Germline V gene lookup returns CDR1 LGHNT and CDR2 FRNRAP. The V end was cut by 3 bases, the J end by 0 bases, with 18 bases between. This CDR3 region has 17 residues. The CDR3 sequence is CASGLMVLAGGSYEQYF. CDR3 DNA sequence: TGTGCTAGTGGTTTAATGGTCCTCGCCGGGGGCTCCTACGAGCAGTACTTC.

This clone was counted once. CDR3 protein: CASSLVGASTDTQYF. The CDR3 region has the DNA TGTGCCAGCAGCTTGGTAGGGGCTAGCACAGATACGCAGTATTTT. The rearrangement uses TRBV11-2 and TRBJ2-3; D might be TRBD1 (5 bases). From germline, CDR1 is SGHAT and CDR2 FQNNGV. With 3 bases removed from V and 0 bases from J, the gap between germline ends came to 10 bases. The CDR3 loop spans 15 amino acids.

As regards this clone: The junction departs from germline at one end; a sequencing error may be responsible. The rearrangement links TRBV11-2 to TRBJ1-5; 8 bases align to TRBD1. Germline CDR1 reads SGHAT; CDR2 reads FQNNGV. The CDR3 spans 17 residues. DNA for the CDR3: TGTGCCAGCAGCGTAGACAGGGGTGGGAATAGCAATCAGCCCCAGCATTTT. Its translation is CASSVDRGGNSNQPQHF.

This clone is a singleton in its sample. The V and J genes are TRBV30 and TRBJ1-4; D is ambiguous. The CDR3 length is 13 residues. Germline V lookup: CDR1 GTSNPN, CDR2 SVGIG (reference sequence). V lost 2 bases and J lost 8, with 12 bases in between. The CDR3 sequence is CAWSPREEEKLFF. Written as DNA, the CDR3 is TGTGCCTGGAGTCCCCGGGAAGAAGAAAAACTGTTTTTT.

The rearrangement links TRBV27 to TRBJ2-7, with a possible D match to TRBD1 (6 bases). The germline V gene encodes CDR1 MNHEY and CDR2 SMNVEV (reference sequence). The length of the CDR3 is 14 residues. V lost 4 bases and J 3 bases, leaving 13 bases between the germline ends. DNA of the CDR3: TGTGCCAGCAGTTCACAGACAGGACTCTACGAGCAGTACTTC. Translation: CASSSQTGLYEQYF.

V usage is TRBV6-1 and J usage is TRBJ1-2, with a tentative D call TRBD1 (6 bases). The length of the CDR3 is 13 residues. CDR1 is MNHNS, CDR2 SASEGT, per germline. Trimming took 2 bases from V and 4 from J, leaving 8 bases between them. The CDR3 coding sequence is TGTGCCAGCAGTGAAAGGGACACCTATGGCTACACCTTC. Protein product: CASSERDTYGYTF.

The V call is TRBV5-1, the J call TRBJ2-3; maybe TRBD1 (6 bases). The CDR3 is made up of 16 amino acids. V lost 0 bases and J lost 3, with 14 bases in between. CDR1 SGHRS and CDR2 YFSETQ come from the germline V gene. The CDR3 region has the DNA TGCGCCAGCAGCTTGGGGACAGTATTAAGGACAGATACGCAGTATTTT. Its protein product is CASSLGTVLRTDTQYF.

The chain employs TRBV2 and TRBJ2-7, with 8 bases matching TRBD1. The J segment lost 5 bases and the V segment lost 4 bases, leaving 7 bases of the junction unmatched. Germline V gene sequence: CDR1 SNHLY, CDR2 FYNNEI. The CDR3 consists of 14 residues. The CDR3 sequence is CASSGADRENEQYF. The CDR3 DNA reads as TGTGCCAGCAGTGGAGCGGACAGGGAGAACGAGCAGTACTTC.

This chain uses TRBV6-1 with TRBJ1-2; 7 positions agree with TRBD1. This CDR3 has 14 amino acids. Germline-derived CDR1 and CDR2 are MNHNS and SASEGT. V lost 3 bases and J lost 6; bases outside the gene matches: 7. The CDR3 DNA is TGTGCCAGCAGTGATACAGGGGTCGCGGATGGCTACACCTTC. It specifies CASSDTGVADGYTF.

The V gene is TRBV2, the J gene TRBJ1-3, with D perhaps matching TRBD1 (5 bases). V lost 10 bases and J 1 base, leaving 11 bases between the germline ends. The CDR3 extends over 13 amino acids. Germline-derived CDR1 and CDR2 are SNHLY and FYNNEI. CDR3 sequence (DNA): TGTGCCACCTCGGGGGTATCTGGAAACACCATATATTTT. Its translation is CATSGVSGNTIYF.

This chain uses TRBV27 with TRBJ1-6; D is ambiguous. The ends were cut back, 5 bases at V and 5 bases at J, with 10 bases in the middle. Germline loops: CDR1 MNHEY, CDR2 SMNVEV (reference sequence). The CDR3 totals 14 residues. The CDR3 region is CASSLRRDNSPLHF. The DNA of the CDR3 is TGTGCCAGCAGTCTCCGACGGGATAATTCACCCCTCCACTTT.

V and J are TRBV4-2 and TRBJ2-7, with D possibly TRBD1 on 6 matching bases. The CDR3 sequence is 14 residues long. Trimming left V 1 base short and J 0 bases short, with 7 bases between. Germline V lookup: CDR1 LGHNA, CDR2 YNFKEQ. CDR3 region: CASSQGTVSYEQYF. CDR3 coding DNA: TGTGCCAGCAGCCAAGGGACAGTCTCCTACGAGCAGTACTTC.

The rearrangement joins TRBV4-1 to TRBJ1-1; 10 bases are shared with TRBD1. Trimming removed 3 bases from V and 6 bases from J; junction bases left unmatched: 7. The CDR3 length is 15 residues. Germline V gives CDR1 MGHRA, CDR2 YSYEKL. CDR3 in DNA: TGCGCCAGCAGCCAGATGACAGGGGGCTTTTCTGAAGCTTTCTTT. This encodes CASSQMTGGFSEAFF.

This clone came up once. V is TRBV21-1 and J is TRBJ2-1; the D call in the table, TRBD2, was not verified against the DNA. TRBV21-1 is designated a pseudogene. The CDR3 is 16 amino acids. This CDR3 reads CASITAPSGGHNEQFF. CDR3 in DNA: TGTGCCAGCATTACCGCCCCTAGCGGGGGGCACAATGAGCAGTTCTTC.

The CDR3 loop is CASSQERDTSNYGYTF. The CDR3 nucleotides read TGTGCCAGCAGCCAGGAACGGGACACCTCTAACTATGGCTACACCTTC. The chain couples TRBV14 to TRBJ1-2; the D gene is possibly TRBD1 (6 bases). Germline values: CDR1 SGHDN, CDR2 FVKESK. With 3 bases removed from V and 0 bases from J, the gap between germline ends came to 14 bases. The length of the CDR3 is 16 residues.

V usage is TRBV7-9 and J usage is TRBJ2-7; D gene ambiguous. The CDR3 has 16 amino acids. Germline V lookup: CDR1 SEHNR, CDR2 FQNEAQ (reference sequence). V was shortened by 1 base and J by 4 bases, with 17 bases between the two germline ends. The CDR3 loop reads CASSLEAGPTGYEQYF. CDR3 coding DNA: TGTGCCAGCAGCTTAGAAGCAGGCCCCACCGGTTACGAGCAGTACTTC.

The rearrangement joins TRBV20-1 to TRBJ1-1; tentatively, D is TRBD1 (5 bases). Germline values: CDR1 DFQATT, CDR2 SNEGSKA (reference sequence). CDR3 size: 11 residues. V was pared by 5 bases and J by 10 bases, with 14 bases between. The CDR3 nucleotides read TGCAGTGCTCCCCGGGGAGGGGTAGCTTTCTTT. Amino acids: CSAPRGGVAFF.

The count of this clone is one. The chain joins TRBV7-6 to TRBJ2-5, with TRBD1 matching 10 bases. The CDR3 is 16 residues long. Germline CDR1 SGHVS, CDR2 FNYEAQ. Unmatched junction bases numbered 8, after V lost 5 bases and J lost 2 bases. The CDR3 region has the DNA TGTGCCAGCAGCCCTGGGACAGGGGTTACTCAAGAGACCCAGTACTTC. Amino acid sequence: CASSPGTGVTQETQYF.

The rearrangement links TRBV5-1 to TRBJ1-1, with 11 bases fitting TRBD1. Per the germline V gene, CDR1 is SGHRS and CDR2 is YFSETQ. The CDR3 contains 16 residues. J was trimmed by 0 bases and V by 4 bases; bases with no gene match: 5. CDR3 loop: CASSPRDRGMNTEAFF. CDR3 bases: TGCGCCAGCAGCCCCAGGGACAGGGGGATGAACACTGAAGCTTTCTTT. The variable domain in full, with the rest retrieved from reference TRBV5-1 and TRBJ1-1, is KAGVTQTPRYLIKTRGQQVTLSCSPISGHRSVSWYQQTPGQGLQFLFEYFSETQRNKGNFPGRFSGRQFSNSRSEMNVSTLELGDSALYLCASSPRDRGMNTEAFFGQGTRLTVV.

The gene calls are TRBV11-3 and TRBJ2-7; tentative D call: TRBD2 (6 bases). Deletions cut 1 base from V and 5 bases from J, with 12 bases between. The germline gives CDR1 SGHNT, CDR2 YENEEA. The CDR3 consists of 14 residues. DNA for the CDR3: TGTGCCAGCAGCTTAGCCCCTAGCGCCCACGAGCAGTACTTC. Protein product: CASSLAPSAHEQYF.

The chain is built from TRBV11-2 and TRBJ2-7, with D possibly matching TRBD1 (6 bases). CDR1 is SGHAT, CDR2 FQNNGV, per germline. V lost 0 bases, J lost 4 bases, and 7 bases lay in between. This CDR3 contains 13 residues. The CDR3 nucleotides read TGTGCCAGCAGCTTAGATCAGGGGTACGAGCAGTACTTC. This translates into CASSLDQGYEQYF.

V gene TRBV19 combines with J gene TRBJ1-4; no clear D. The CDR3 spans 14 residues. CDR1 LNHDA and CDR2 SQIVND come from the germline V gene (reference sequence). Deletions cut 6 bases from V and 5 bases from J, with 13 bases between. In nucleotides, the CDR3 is TGTGCCAGTAGGATCCGGGTCGGCAATGAAAAACTGTTTTTT. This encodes CASRIRVGNEKLFF. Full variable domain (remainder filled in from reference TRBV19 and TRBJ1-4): DGGITQSPKYLFRKEGQNVTLSCEQNLNHDAMYWYRQDPGQGLRLIYYSQIVNDFQKGDIAEGYSVSREKKESFPLTVTSAQKNPTAFYLCASRIRVGNEKLFFGSGTQLSVL.

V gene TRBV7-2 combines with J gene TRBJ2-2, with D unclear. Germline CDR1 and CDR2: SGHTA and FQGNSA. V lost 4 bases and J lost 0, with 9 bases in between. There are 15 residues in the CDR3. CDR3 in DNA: TGTGCCAGCAGCTCCAGGCACCCGAACACCGGGGAGCTGTTTTTT. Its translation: CASSSRHPNTGELFF.